One and the same sample provided the 8 T cell receptor beta chains below, sequenced in a study of graft-versus-host responses after intestinal transplantation. Using immunoSEQ multiplex PCR, the repertoire was profiled, and TCRdb retains in-frame clones only, with some absent. Of roughly 110,000 clones in the sample, 85% to 95% were seen once. These receptors have no identified antigens. This specimen was unstimulated CD8+ T cells sorted from spleen or lymph node cells, taken before transplant. The receptor set was obtained from a human donor who was the organ donor for an intestinal transplant.

V gene TRBV5-1 combines with J gene TRBJ2-7; no firm D call. The CDR3 is 12 amino acids. CDR1 is SGHRS, CDR2 YFSETQ, per germline. Trimming cost V 5 bases and J 3 bases, with 9 bases left between them. This CDR3 is CASSLTGYEQYF. The CDR3 DNA reads as TGCGCCAGCAGTTTGACTGGCTACGAGCAGTACTTC.

The chain combines TRBV4-1 with TRBJ1-1, with unresolved D. Germline loops: CDR1 MGHRA, CDR2 YSYEKL. V was cut by 4 bases and J by 4 bases, with 16 bases left in between. CDR3 length equals 15 residues. The CDR3 bases are TGCGCCAGCAGCCCCCGCCAGGTCGGGAGCACTGAAGCTTTCTTT. Amino acid sequence: CASSPRQVGSTEAFF.

J is TRBJ1-1 and V is TRBV5-1; no clear D gene. This CDR3 region has 9 residues. CDR1 and CDR2 from the germline V gene are SGHRS and YFSETQ. The V end lost 7 bases, the J end lost 10 bases, and 8 bases lay between the germline ends. CDR3 nucleotide sequence: TGCGCCAGCTATTATTTAGCTTTCTTT. It is translated as CASYYLAFF.

The chain has TRBV12-5 and TRBJ2-5; maybe TRBD1 (5 bases). The last part of the DNA fits TRBJ2-7 better; the J call may be wrong. This CDR3 contains 16 residues. The V gene's germline CDR1 is LGHNT and CDR2 FRNRAP. The CDR3 region is CASGLSDSSSSYEQYF. Here the CDR3 DNA reads TGTGCTAGTGGTTTGAGCGACAGTTCCTCCTCCTACGAGCAGTACTTC.

The chain employs TRBV25-1 and TRBJ2-1; D call uncertain. This CDR3 comprises 12 residues. Germline CDR1 reads MGHDK; CDR2 reads SYGVNS. V was pared by 1 base and J by 8 bases, with 6 bases between. The CDR3 loop reads CASSESGYEQFF. CDR3 nucleotides: TGTGCCAGCAGTGAATCGGGCTATGAGCAGTTCTTC.

This chain links TRBV11-2 with TRBJ1-1; no clear D. Germline lookup yields CDR1 SGHAT and CDR2 FQNNGV. V lost 0 bases, J lost 4 bases, and 6 bases lay in between. The CDR3 contains 13 residues. The CDR3 protein is CASSLEGLTEAFF. The CDR3 DNA reads TGTGCCAGCAGCTTAGAGGGCCTCACTGAAGCTTTCTTT.

V and J are TRBV7-9 and TRBJ1-1, with D possibly being TRBD1 (6 bases). The CDR3 is 13 amino acids. In germline, CDR1 is SEHNR, CDR2 FQNEAQ (reference sequence). Trimming cost V 7 bases and J 8 bases, with 17 bases left between them. The CDR3 DNA sequence: TGTGCCAGCAACCTGGACAGTACGAGAGAAGCTTTCTTT. This sequence encodes CASNLDSTREAFF.

The rearrangement uses TRBV4-1 and TRBJ2-7; D is uncertain. Trimming pared 1 base from V and 0 bases from J, leaving 10 bases between. The CDR3 covers 15 residues. Germline CDR1 reads MGHRA; CDR2 reads YSYEKL. CDR3 sequence (DNA): TGCGCCAGCAGCCAAGGGGCGGTACGCTCCTACGAGCAGTACTTC. Protein product: CASSQGAVRSYEQYF.